A single sample gave rise to the 29 T cell receptor beta chains below, sequenced in a study of T cells after yellow fever vaccination. TCRdb reprocessed the 5' RACE reads via MiXCR and lists one record per CDR3 protein. The data hold about 160,000 distinct CDR3 sequences, with 6% to 7.5% observed a single time. Sequences were derived from CD4+ T cells sorted from PBMCs, sampled more than 4 days after the first yellow fever vaccination. The receptors stem from a man aged 18 to 29 who received the YFV17D yellow fever vaccine.

The table lists this clonotype with a few counts. DNA of the CDR3: TGCGCCAGCAGCTTTACTAGCTCTGGGGCCAACGTCCTGACTTTC. It specifies CASSFTSSGANVLTF. V usage is TRBV5-1 and J usage is TRBJ2-6; D may be TRBD2 (5 bases). This CDR3 region has 15 residues. Trimming removed 2 bases from V and 0 bases from J, with 6 bases in between. Germline V gene lookup returns CDR1 SGHRS and CDR2 YFSETQ.

This clonotype was found many times. The rearrangement joins TRBV6-5 to TRBJ2-3; D remains ambiguous. Trimming shortened V by 6 bases and J by 2 bases, and 12 bases separated the two germline ends. The CDR3 has 14 amino acids. Germline V gives CDR1 MNHEY, CDR2 SVGAGI. The CDR3 region has the DNA TGTGCCAGCAGAACCCGAGGAACCACAGATACGCAGTATTTT. Amino acids: CASRTRGTTDTQYF.

This clonotype showed up many times. This sequence joins TRBV11-2 and TRBJ1-2; D might be TRBD1 (6 bases). V lost 6 bases to trimming and J lost 7 bases, with 15 bases between them. Germline CDR1 SGHAT, CDR2 FQNNGV. The CDR3 has 13 amino acids. Here the CDR3 DNA reads TGTGCCAGCAGAGGGGAGGGGGAGTTTGGCTACACCTTC. It yields the protein CASRGEGEFGYTF. Looking up the rest from reference TRBV11-2 and TRBJ1-2 gives the full variable domain: EAGVAQSPRYKIIEKRQSVAFWCNPISGHATLYWYQQILGQGPKLLIQFQNNGVVDDSQLPKDRFSAERLKGVDSTLKIQPAKLEDSAVYLCASRGEGEFGYTFGSGTRLTVV.

This clonotype has a count of ten or more. The J gene is TRBJ2-3, the V gene TRBV6-1; the D is unclear. The CDR3 sequence is 15 residues long. Germline V gene sequence: CDR1 MNHNS, CDR2 SASEGT. V was cut by 2 bases and J by 1 base, with 10 bases left in between. The CDR3 coding sequence is TGTGCCAGCAGTGAACGCTCCGCACGCACAGATACGCAGTATTTT. This translates into CASSERSARTDTQYF.

This clonotype was recorded many times. The chain links TRBV7-2 to TRBJ2-3; TRBD2 aligns across 8 bases. This CDR3 comprises 15 residues. The germline gives CDR1 SGHTA, CDR2 FQGNSA. Trimming at V came to 4 bases and at J to 8 bases, leaving 11 bases not matched to a gene. CDR3 loop: CASSWGGGRRATQYF. The CDR3, as DNA: TGTGCCAGCAGCTGGGGCGGGGGGCGGCGTGCTACGCAGTATTTT.

This clonotype showed up many times. The genes are TRBV20-1 and TRBJ2-4; D uncertain. Germline V gives CDR1 DFQATT, CDR2 SNEGSKA (reference sequence). Trimming shortened V by 7 bases and J by 0 bases, and 10 bases separated the two germline ends. The CDR3 is 13 amino acids. CDR3 region: CSVLIIAKNIQYF. The CDR3 coding sequence is TGCAGTGTTCTCATTATAGCCAAAAACATTCAGTACTTC.

The genes are TRBV18 and TRBJ2-5; tentative D call: TRBD1 (6 bases). V was cut by 4 bases and J by 3 bases, with 18 bases left in between. Germline lookup yields CDR1 KGHSH and CDR2 LQKENI. CDR3 size: 16 residues. DNA for the CDR3: TGTGCCAGCTCACAAAACCATTTGTCAGGGGAAGAGACCCAGTACTTC. This gives the protein CASSQNHLSGEETQYF. Full variable domain (outside the CDR3, taken from reference TRBV18 and TRBJ2-5): NAGVMQNPRHLVRRRGQEARLRCSPMKGHSHVYWYRQLPEEGLKFMVYLQKENIIDESGMPKERFSAEFPKEGPSILRIQQVVRGDSAAYFCASSQNHLSGEETQYFGPGTRLLVL.

The table lists this clonotype with many counts. The chain links TRBV19 to TRBJ1-1; D remains unclear. V lost 0 bases and J lost 5, with 10 bases in between. CDR3 length: 14 amino acids. Germline V CDR1 and CDR2: LNHDA, SQIVND (reference sequence). The CDR3 sequence: CASSIDRRWTEAFF. The CDR3 region has the DNA TGTGCCAGTAGTATAGATCGAAGGTGGACTGAAGCTTTCTTT.

This clonotype occurred many times. The V call is TRBV12-3 or TRBV12-4, the J call TRBJ1-5; 10 bases are a match to TRBD1. The CDR3 contains 14 residues. V was pared by 7 bases and J by 6 bases, with 6 bases of the junction left unmatched. The CDR3 here is CASTSGQGVQPQHF. The CDR3 DNA reads as TGTGCCAGCACCAGCGGACAGGGGGTTCAGCCCCAGCATTTT.

This clonotype came up many times. The chain combines TRBV30 with TRBJ2-7; D is undetermined. Germline V gives CDR1 GTSNPN, CDR2 SVGIG (reference sequence). The CDR3 loop spans 12 amino acids. Trimming cost V 0 bases and J 0 bases, with 3 bases left between them. CDR3 region: CAWSVLSYEQYF. CDR3 in DNA: TGTGCCTGGAGTGTCCTCTCCTACGAGCAGTACTTC.

The chain joins TRBV21-1 to TRBJ1-1; the table names TRBD1, a call not compared with the DNA. TRBV21-1 is classified as a pseudogene. The CDR3 has 14 amino acids. The CDR3 DNA reads TGTGCCAGCAGCCCCCGGGAAGGGAACACTGAAGCTTTCTTT. Its protein is CASSPREGNTEAFF.

This clonotype appeared many times. This chain joins TRBV6-5 and TRBJ2-1; D uncertain. In germline, CDR1 is MNHEY, CDR2 SVGAGI. The CDR3 spans 15 residues. The ends were cut back, 7 bases at V and 0 bases at J, with 13 bases in the middle. In nucleotides, the CDR3 is TGTGCCAGCAACAAAGGAGAGAGCTCCTACAATGAGCAGTTCTTC. This translates into CASNKGESSYNEQFF.

In this sample, this clonotype turned up a few times. V gene TRBV12-3 or TRBV12-4 combines with J gene TRBJ1-1; a weak D match, TRBD1 (5 bases). The CDR3 spans 14 residues. V lost 7 bases to trimming and J lost 1 base, with 13 bases between them. The CDR3 reads CASTPGGTNTEAFF. The CDR3 DNA reads TGTGCCAGCACCCCCGGGGGGACGAACACTGAAGCTTTCTTT.

In this sample, this clonotype turned up many times. The chain couples TRBV12-3 or TRBV12-4 to TRBJ2-3; no clear D. With 6 bases removed from V and 3 bases from J, the gap between germline ends came to 4 bases. This CDR3 is built from 11 residues. The CDR3 spells CASSYTDTQYF. DNA of the CDR3: TGTGCCAGCAGCTATACAGATACGCAGTATTTT.

Notes on this clonotype: Just one base apart from a much larger clone, this may be a read error. The chain joins TRBV18 to TRBJ2-3; D possibly corresponds to TRBD1 (6 bases). There are 13 residues in the CDR3. Germline-derived CDR1 and CDR2 are KGHSH and LQKENI. The CDR3 here is CASSPPTGDTRYF. The CDR3 coding sequence is TGTGCCAGCTCACCCCCGACAGGAGATACGCGGTATTTT.

CDR3 nucleotide sequence: TGCAGTGTGAGGGGATCTGGGGCCAACGTCCTGACTTTC. Its protein is CSVRGSGANVLTF. The chain links TRBV20-1 to TRBJ2-6, with D perhaps TRBD1 or TRBD2 (5 bases each). The CDR3 has 13 residues. Looked up from germline, CDR1 is DFQATT and CDR2 is SNEGSKA (reference sequence). Trimming removed 7 bases at V and 1 base at J, with 8 bases between.

With respect to this clonotype: A much larger clone is a single base away; this may be a read error. V is TRBV7-2 and J is TRBJ1-5; D might be TRBD1 (5 bases). Trimming removed 1 base from V and 5 bases from J, with 9 bases in between. The CDR3 runs 14 residues. The germline V gene has CDR1 SGHTA and CDR2 FQGNSA. The CDR3 region has the DNA TGTGCCAGCAGCTTAGTGACAGCTTATCAGCCCCAGCATTTT. It is translated as CASSLVTAYQPQHF.

This clonotype was seen a handful of times. This chain joins TRBV12-3 or TRBV12-4 and TRBJ1-1; tentative D call: TRBD1 (6 bases). CDR3 size: 13 residues. Trimming cost V 3 bases and J 10 bases, with 15 bases left between them. The CDR3 bases are TGTGCCAGCAGTTTGGAACAGGGAAGCGGAGCTTTCTTT. Amino acid sequence: CASSLEQGSGAFF.

The rearrangement links TRBV2 to TRBJ2-5; D is undetermined. This CDR3 has 9 residues. Germline CDR1 SNHLY, CDR2 FYNNEI. V was trimmed by 7 bases and J by 9 bases, leaving 6 bases between them. CDR3: CASKVAQYF. CDR3 in DNA: TGTGCCAGCAAGGTCGCCCAGTACTTC. Combining the CDR3 with reference TRBV2 and TRBJ2-5 gives the whole variable domain EPEVTQTPSHQVTQMGQEVILRCVPISNHLYFYWYRQILGQKVEFLVSFYNNEISEKSEIFDDQFSVERPDGSNFTLKIRSTKLEDSAMYFCASKVAQYFGPGTRLLVL.

This clonotype was seen repeatedly, ten times or more. The chain couples TRBV3-1 to TRBJ1-5, with 7 bases aligning to TRBD1. The junction had 5 bases not matched to a gene; V was cut back by 1 base and J by 5 bases. The V gene's germline CDR1 is LGHDT and CDR2 YNNKEL (reference sequence). The CDR3 consists of 15 residues. CDR3 sequence: CASSQGSGGYQPQHF. The DNA for the CDR3 is TGTGCCAGCAGCCAAGGATCAGGGGGATATCAGCCCCAGCATTTT.

This clonotype was seen a handful of times. The V call is TRBV7-2, the J call TRBJ2-7; D gene unclear. The CDR3 runs 17 residues. V lost 1 base to trimming and J lost 1 base, with 17 bases between them. Germline V gene sequence: CDR1 SGHTA, CDR2 FQGNSA. In nucleotides, the CDR3 is TGTGCCAGCAGCTTAGGCTTTTTTGACGGCGAGTCCTACGAGCAGTACTTC. Translated, it gives CASSLGFFDGESYEQYF.

This clonotype was found many times. The V call is TRBV14, the J call TRBJ1-6; a possible D gene is TRBD1 (5 bases). V was trimmed by 1 base and J by 4 bases, leaving 17 bases between them. Germline values: CDR1 SGHDN, CDR2 FVKESK. The CDR3 runs to 18 residues. The CDR3 here is CASSQAPKDTTYNSPLHF. In DNA, the CDR3 is TGTGCCAGCAGCCAAGCCCCGAAGGACACCACTTATAATTCACCCCTCCACTTT.

The V call is TRBV5-1, the J call TRBJ2-4, with a possible D match to TRBD2 (6 bases). This CDR3 contains 16 residues. Germline V gene sequence: CDR1 SGHRS, CDR2 YFSETQ. The germline V and J ends were trimmed by 3 bases and 0 bases, with 13 bases remaining between them. Here the CDR3 DNA reads TGCGCCAGCAGCTGGATCGGGGGATTAGCCAAAAACATTCAGTACTTC. Translated, it gives CASSWIGGLAKNIQYF.

This clonotype was seen repeatedly, ten times or more. The CDR3 DNA sequence: TGTGCCAGCAGCAACGGGGCACTAGCGGGGAACACAGATACGCAGTATTTT. This translates into CASSNGALAGNTDTQYF. The chain combines TRBV7-6 with TRBJ2-3; 10 bases match TRBD2. Trimming at V came to 5 bases and at J to 2 bases, leaving 10 bases not matched to a gene. The CDR3 is made up of 17 amino acids. Looked up from germline, CDR1 is SGHVS and CDR2 is FNYEAQ.

This clonotype was seen repeatedly, ten times or more. This chain links TRBV20-1 with TRBJ2-3; tentatively, D is TRBD1 or TRBD2 (6 bases each). The CDR3 is 14 residues long. Trimming took 2 bases from V and 4 from J, leaving 13 bases between them. Germline V CDR1 and CDR2: DFQATT, SNEGSKA (reference sequence). The CDR3 spells CSARNPGASDTQYF. In DNA form, the CDR3 reads TGCAGTGCTAGAAATCCGGGGGCGTCAGATACGCAGTATTTT.

This clonotype was seen ten or more times. The V call is TRBV7-9, the J call TRBJ2-7; 7 bases match TRBD1. Losses at the gene ends were 5 bases for V and 4 bases for J; bases not matched to a gene: 8. Germline CDR1 is SEHNR and CDR2 is FQNEAQ (reference sequence). The CDR3 runs 14 residues. CDR3 region: CASSGRQGGYEQYV. CDR3 DNA sequence: TGTGCCAGCAGCGGACGACAGGGTGGGTACGAGCAGTACGTC.

This clonotype has ten or more counts. This chain uses TRBV15 with TRBJ1-6; D is undetermined. This CDR3 is 14 amino acids long. Trimming stripped 5 bases from V and 4 bases from J, with 9 bases between. Germline CDR1 is LNHNV and CDR2 is YYDKDF (reference sequence). DNA of the CDR3: TGTGCCACCAGCCCAAATTCGTATAATTCACCCCTCCACTTT. Translated: CATSPNSYNSPLHF.

This clonotype was detected ten times or more. V usage is TRBV4-3 and J usage is TRBJ1-3; unclear D gene. With 1 base removed from V and 2 bases from J, the gap between germline ends came to 15 bases. Germline V gene sequence: CDR1 LGHNA, CDR2 YSLEER. The CDR3 is 17 residues long. The DNA for the CDR3 is TGCGCCAGCAGCCAAGCCTACAAGGTCATAACTGGAAACACCATATATTTT. Residues: CASSQAYKVITGNTIYF.

This clonotype was seen a few times. The chain couples TRBV3-1 to TRBJ2-1, with 8 nucleotides matching TRBD1. Germline CDR1 reads LGHDT; CDR2 reads YNNKEL (reference sequence). The CDR3 covers 13 residues. The J segment lost 10 bases and the V segment lost 2 bases, leaving 4 bases of the junction unmatched. DNA of the CDR3: TGTGCCAGCAGCCAACACGACAGGGGAGAGCAGTTCTTC. It is translated as CASSQHDRGEQFF.